The clone carrying this T cell receptor (beta chain) has a single count. The antigen remains undetermined. Looked up from germline, CDR1 is SNHLY and CDR2 is FYNNEI. With 4 bases removed from V and 8 bases from J, the gap between germline ends came to 9 bases. The CDR3 extends over 13 amino acids. This sample was taken from a study of cytomegalovirus exposure and HLA in healthy donors. As for the study in general: There were fewer than 130 million unique TCR beta sequences, drawn from 180 million or so T cells, in an earlier analysis.

Notes on the study in general: Accounts indicate the classifier identified cytomegalovirus status with strong specificity and sensitivity.

Primers for the PCR totalled 60 Vbeta and 13 Jbeta. Profiled with immunoSEQ multiplex PCR; TCRdb holds only in-frame clones, not every one. Of about 120,000 clones listed, roughly 70% are singletons. This clonotype was sampled from a woman between 50 and 59 years old in good health and CMV-seropositive. The sequenced sample was PBMCs. This chain links TRBV2 with TRBJ1-6; D is ambiguous. CDR3 protein: CASSGESYSPLHF. In nucleotides, the CDR3 is TGTGCCAGCAGTGGAGAGAGTTATTCACCCCTCCACTTT. Looking up the rest from reference TRBV2 and TRBJ1-6 gives the full variable domain: EPEVTQTPSHQVTQMGQEVILRCVPISNHLYFYWYRQILGQKVEFLVSFYNNEISEKSEIFDDQFSVERPDGSNFTLKIRSTKLEDSAMYFCASSGESYSPLHFGNGTRLTVT.